These 17 T cell receptor beta chains came from one sample sequenced in a study of cytomegalovirus exposure and HLA in healthy donors. Sequencing used immunoSEQ multiplex PCR; TCRdb keeps in-frame clones, though not all of them. The profile shows 110,000 or so clones, around nine tenths of them singletons. Material for sequencing was PBMCs. These receptors all stem from a woman aged 18-29 years in good health and CMV-seronegative.

The CDR3 protein is CATRRRQGANYGYTF. CDR3 nucleotides: TGTGCCACCAGAAGGAGGCAGGGGGCGAACTATGGCTACACCTTC. The chain links TRBV15 to TRBJ1-2, with 8 positions matching TRBD1. Germline-derived CDR1 and CDR2 are LNHNV and YYDKDF (reference sequence). V shed 6 bases, J shed 2 bases, and the junction held 8 bases outside the gene matches. CDR3 length: 15 residues.

The genes are TRBV9 and TRBJ2-3; 7 nucleotides match TRBD1. The germline V gene has CDR1 SGDLS and CDR2 YYNGEE. V lost 0 bases, J lost 6 bases, and 16 bases stayed unmatched. The CDR3 length is 18 residues. CDR3 in amino acids: CASSVAGSGQAPGDTQYF. The CDR3 DNA reads as TGTGCCAGCAGCGTAGCCGGGTCCGGACAGGCCCCGGGGGATACGCAGTATTTT.

This clone was recorded once. J is TRBJ2-7 and V is TRBV7-7; TRBD2 matches at 12 bases. V lost 9 bases and J lost 3; bases outside the gene matches: 9. The CDR3 sequence is 15 residues long. Per germline, CDR1 SSHAT and CDR2 FNYEAQ (reference sequence). The CDR3 coding sequence is TGTGCCAGGAATCTAGCGGGAGGGCCCGGCTACGAGCAGTACTTC. It codes for CARNLAGGPGYEQYF.

This sequence joins TRBV7-9 and TRBJ1-1, with a possible D match to TRBD1 (5 bases). V shed 5 bases and J shed 2 bases, with 15 bases lying between them. Germline V gives CDR1 SEHNR, CDR2 FQNEAQ (reference sequence). CDR3 size: 15 residues. CDR3 sequence: CASSPRATGNTEAFF. CDR3 DNA: TGTGCCAGCAGCCCGCGAGCTACAGGAAACACTGAAGCTTTCTTT.

V gene TRBV2 combines with J gene TRBJ2-6; TRBD2 matches 10 bases. The CDR3 runs 17 residues. The V segment lost 8 bases and the J segment 2 bases; nucleotides outside the gene matches: 9. Germline V gene data show CDR1 as SNHLY and CDR2 as FYNNEI. The CDR3 sequence: CASGSLAGRAGANVLTF. Written as DNA, the CDR3 is TGTGCCAGCGGTTCACTAGCGGGAAGGGCTGGGGCCAACGTCCTGACTTTC.

V usage is TRBV9 and J usage is TRBJ1-1; D is perhaps TRBD1 (5 bases). V shed 4 bases and J shed 5 bases, with 18 bases lying between them. This CDR3 comprises 15 residues. Germline V CDR1 and CDR2: SGDLS, YYNGEE. The DNA for the CDR3 is TGTGCCAGCAGCATAGAAGTAGGGGTGTGGACTGAAGCTTTCTTT. Encoded protein: CASSIEVGVWTEAFF.

The chain has TRBV29-1 and TRBJ2-3; 11 nucleotides agree with TRBD2. Germline CDR1 is SQVTM and CDR2 is ANQGSEA. This CDR3 spans 18 amino acids. V was pared by 6 bases and J by 1 base, with 15 bases of the junction left unmatched. The CDR3 loop reads CSVRGLAVSPRGTDTQYF. The CDR3 DNA is TGCAGCGTACGGGGACTAGCGGTTTCTCCCAGGGGCACAGATACGCAGTATTTT.

This clone came up a few times. V and J are TRBV2 and TRBJ2-7; 12 positions match TRBD2. The germline V gene has CDR1 SNHLY and CDR2 FYNNEI. V lost 3 bases and J lost 6; bases outside the gene matches: 3. The CDR3 sequence is 14 residues long. The CDR3 DNA reads as TGTGCCAGCAGTGAGTCTAGCGGGAGGGCCGAGCAGTACTTC. It specifies CASSESSGRAEQYF.

Only one count was recorded for this clone. The rearrangement links TRBV7-2 to TRBJ2-5; TRBD2 agrees at 10 bases. Per the germline V gene, CDR1 is SGHTA and CDR2 is FQGNSA. This CDR3 is built from 16 residues. With 1 base clipped from V and 2 bases from J, the junction kept 4 bases outside the gene matches. The chain's CDR3 is CASSLGLAGEQETQYF. CDR3 sequence (DNA): TGTGCCAGCAGCTTAGGTCTAGCGGGGGAACAAGAGACCCAGTACTTC. The full variable domain, rest sourced from reference TRBV7-2 and TRBJ2-5, is GAGVSQSPSNKVTEKGKDVELRCDPISGHTALYWYRQSLGQGLEFLIYFQGNSAPDKSGLPSDRFSAERTGGSVSTLTIQRTQQEDSAVYLCASSLGLAGEQETQYFGPGTRLLVL.

This sequence joins TRBV6-5 and TRBJ1-1; 8 bases are shared with TRBD1. V trimming: 6 bases; J trimming: 5 bases; junction bases outside the gene matches: 11. Germline CDR1 reads MNHEY; CDR2 reads SVGAGI. This CDR3 region has 15 residues. This CDR3 reads CASRYTGGLWTEAFF. CDR3 coding DNA: TGTGCCAGCAGATATACAGGGGGGTTGTGGACTGAAGCTTTCTTT.

The chain couples TRBV30 to TRBJ2-5, with 9 positions matching TRBD2. This CDR3 spans 16 amino acids. Germline loops: CDR1 GTSNPN, CDR2 SVGIG (reference sequence). Unmatched junction bases numbered 9, after V lost 0 bases and J lost 4 bases. Written as DNA, the CDR3 is TGTGCCTGGAGTGTGCGGCGGGGGGGCCTTTCAGAGACCCAGTACTTC. It codes for CAWSVRRGGLSETQYF.

The chain uses TRBV7-3 and TRBJ2-2, with 10 bases matching TRBD2. This CDR3 is built from 15 residues. V lost 5 bases, J lost 6 bases, and 6 bases stayed unmatched. Germline CDR1 and CDR2: SGHTA and FQGTGA. Here the CDR3 reads CASSPGLAGAGELFF. The DNA of the CDR3 is TGTGCCAGCAGCCCCGGCCTAGCGGGGGCCGGGGAGCTGTTTTTT.

This clone was seen a handful of times. The chain has TRBV4-2 and TRBJ2-5; D call uncertain. The V and J ends lost 1 base and 2 bases respectively, with 11 bases between them. Germline V lookup: CDR1 LGHNA, CDR2 YNFKEQ. The CDR3 loop spans 15 amino acids. CDR3 residues: CASSQGGTAQETQYF. The CDR3 coding sequence is TGTGCCAGCAGCCAAGGCGGTACGGCTCAAGAGACCCAGTACTTC.

The chain couples TRBV2 to TRBJ1-1; D remains unclear. CDR1 SNHLY and CDR2 FYNNEI come from the germline V gene. The CDR3 consists of 14 residues. Trimming removed 4 bases at V and 1 base at J, with 10 bases between. In nucleotides, the CDR3 is TGTGCCAGCAGTGGACACCATAGGAACACTGAAGCTTTCTTT. Its protein is CASSGHHRNTEAFF.

This CDR3 reads CASSRLTSTPGELFF. CDR3 nucleotides: TGCGCCAGCAGCCGCCTGACTAGCACCCCCGGGGAGCTGTTTTTT. The J gene is TRBJ2-2, the V gene TRBV5-1; 7 bases are shared with TRBD2. The CDR3 contains 15 residues. V lost 4 bases, J lost 6 bases, and 9 bases stayed unmatched. The germline CDR1 and CDR2 sequences are SGHRS and YFSETQ.

The chain carries TRBV5-1 and TRBJ2-5; 9 nucleotides match TRBD1. CDR1 and CDR2 (germline): SGHRS, YFSETQ. The length of the CDR3 is 15 residues. V was pared by 0 bases and J by 4 bases, with 4 bases of the junction left unmatched. CDR3: CASSLGTGGSETQYF. CDR3 sequence (DNA): TGCGCCAGCAGCTTGGGCACAGGGGGCTCAGAGACCCAGTACTTC.

The chain carries TRBV18 and TRBJ2-2, with 12 bases lining up with TRBD1. The CDR3 consists of 16 residues. With 3 bases clipped from V and 6 bases from J, the junction kept 5 bases outside the gene matches. CDR1 is KGHSH and CDR2 is LQKENI in the germline V gene. This CDR3 reads CASSPQGQGAPGELFF. CDR3 nucleotide sequence: TGTGCCAGCTCACCCCAGGGACAGGGGGCTCCCGGGGAGCTGTTTTTT.